This TCR beta chain originates from a study of OX40 agonist ivuxolimab in advanced cancers. Findings and caveats of the study: Clonal expansion among partial responders at 0.1-3.0 mg/kg ranked near the lowest. In a subset of nonresponders, normalized T-cell clonal expansion was also low. In general, CD8+ T cells held more expanded clones than CD4+ did, on average.

The method was immunoSEQ multiplex PCR; TCRdb's version includes in-frame clones alone and lacks a portion of them. The profile shows some 95,000 clones, around 92% of them singletons. This clone appeared a single time. Its target is not known. Drawing of blood for sampling happened at baseline, at cycle 4 day 1, and at cycle 7 day 1. Trimming removed 6 bases from V and 4 bases from J, with 12 bases in between. CDR1 is MNHNS and CDR2 is SASEGT in the germline V gene. This CDR3 comprises 13 residues. The sample in question was CD4+ or CD8+ T cells sorted from blood, obtained in a trial of the OX40 agonist ivuxolimab. This receptor was obtained from an adult with an advanced solid tumor such as melanoma, head and neck, liver or kidney cancer. J is TRBJ1-1 and V is TRBV6-1; perhaps TRBD1 as D (6 bases). Here the CDR3 reads CASRIQGGTEAFF. The CDR3 DNA sequence: TGTGCCAGCAGAATACAGGGCGGCACTGAAGCTTTCTTT.